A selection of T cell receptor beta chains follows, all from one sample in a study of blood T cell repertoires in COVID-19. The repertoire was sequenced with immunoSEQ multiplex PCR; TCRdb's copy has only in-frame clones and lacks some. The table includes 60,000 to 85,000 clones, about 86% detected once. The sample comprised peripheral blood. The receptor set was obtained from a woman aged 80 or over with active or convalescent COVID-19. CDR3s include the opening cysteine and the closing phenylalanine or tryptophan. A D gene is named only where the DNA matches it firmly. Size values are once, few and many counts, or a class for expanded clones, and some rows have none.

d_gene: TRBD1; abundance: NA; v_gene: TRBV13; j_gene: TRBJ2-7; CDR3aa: CASSSGTGYYEQYF; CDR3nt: TGTGCCAGCAGCTCCGGGACAGGGTATTACGAGCAGTACTTC
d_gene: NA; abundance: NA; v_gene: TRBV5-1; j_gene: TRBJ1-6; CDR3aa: CASSLAGWDSPLHF; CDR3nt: TGCGCCAGCAGCTTGGCGGGGTGGGATTCACCCCTCCACTTT
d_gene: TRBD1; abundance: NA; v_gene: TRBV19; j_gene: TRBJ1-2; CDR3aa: CASSTSRDRRDGYTF; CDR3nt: TGTGCCAGTAGTACTTCCCGGGACAGAAGGGATGGCTACACCTTC
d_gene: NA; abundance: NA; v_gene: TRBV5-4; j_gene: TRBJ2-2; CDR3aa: CASSSIFGAGTGELFF; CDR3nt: TGTGCCAGCAGCTCCATCTTTGGTGCGGGCACCGGGGAGCTGTTTTTT
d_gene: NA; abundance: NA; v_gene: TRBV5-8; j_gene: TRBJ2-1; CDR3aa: CASSKGLIEQFF; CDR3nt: TGTGCCAGCAGCAAGGGACTTATCGAGCAGTTCTTC
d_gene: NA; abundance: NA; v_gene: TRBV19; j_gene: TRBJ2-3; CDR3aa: CASSNSLIDRGGGTDTQYF; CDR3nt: TGTGCCAGTAGTAACTCTCTCATCGACAGGGGAGGGGGGACAGATACGCAGTATTTT
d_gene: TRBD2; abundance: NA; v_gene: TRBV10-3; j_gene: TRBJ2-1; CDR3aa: CAISESRTSGGSGNEQFF; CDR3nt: TGTGCCATCAGTGAATCTCGGACTAGCGGGGGCTCTGGGAATGAGCAGTTCTTC
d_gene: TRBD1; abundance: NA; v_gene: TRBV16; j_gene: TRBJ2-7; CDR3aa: CASSPRRGQGASSYEQYF; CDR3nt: TGTGCCAGCAGCCCCCGGCGGGGACAGGGGGCGAGCTCCTACGAGCAGTACTTC
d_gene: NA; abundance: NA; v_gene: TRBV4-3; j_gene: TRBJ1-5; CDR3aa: CASSQRGSNQPQHF; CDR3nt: TGCGCCAGCAGCCAACGGGGTAGCAATCAGCCCCAGCATTTT
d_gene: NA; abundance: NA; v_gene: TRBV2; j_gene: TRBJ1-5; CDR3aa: CASSQSNQPQHF; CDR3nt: TGTGCCAGCTCTCAGAGCAATCAGCCCCAGCATTTT
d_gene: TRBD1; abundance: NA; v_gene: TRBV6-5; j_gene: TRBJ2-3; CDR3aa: CASTGTGITDTQYF; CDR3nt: TGTGCCAGTACCGGGACAGGGATAACAGATACGCAGTATTTT
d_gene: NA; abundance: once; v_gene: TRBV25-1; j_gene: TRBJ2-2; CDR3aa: CASSIVSTGELFF; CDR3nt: TGTGCCAGCAGTATAGTAAGCACCGGGGAGCTGTTTTTT
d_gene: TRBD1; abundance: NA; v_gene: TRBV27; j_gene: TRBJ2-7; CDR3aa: CASSIRQGYEQYF; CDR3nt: TGTGCCAGCAGTATAAGACAGGGGTACGAGCAGTACTTC
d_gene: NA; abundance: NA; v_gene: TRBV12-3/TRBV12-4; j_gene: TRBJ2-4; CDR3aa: CASSLNRDIQYF; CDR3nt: TGTGCCAGCAGTCTAAACCGGGACATTCAGTACTTC
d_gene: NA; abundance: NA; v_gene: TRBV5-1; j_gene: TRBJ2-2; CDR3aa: CASSFLGGAAEPIEPNTGELFF; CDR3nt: TGCGCCAGCAGCTTTCTAGGAGGGGCAGCGGAACCCATAGAACCGAACACCGGGGAGCTGTTTTTT
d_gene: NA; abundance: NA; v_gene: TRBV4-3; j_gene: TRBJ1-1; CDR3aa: CASSQDRIGRLATEAFF; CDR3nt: TGCGCCAGCAGCCAAGACAGGATCGGCCGGCTGGCCACTGAAGCTTTCTTT
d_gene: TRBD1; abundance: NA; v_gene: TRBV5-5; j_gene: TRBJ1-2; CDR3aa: CASSPSPGQGYYGYTF; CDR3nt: TGTGCCAGCAGCCCGAGCCCGGGACAGGGGTACTATGGCTACACCTTC
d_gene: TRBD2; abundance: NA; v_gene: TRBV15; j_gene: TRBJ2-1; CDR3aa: CATSRDLSGSAYNEQFF; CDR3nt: TGTGCCACCAGCAGAGATCTGAGCGGGAGCGCCTACAATGAGCAGTTCTTC
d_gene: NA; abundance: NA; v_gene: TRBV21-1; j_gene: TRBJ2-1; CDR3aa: CASSNGKGLTYNEQFF; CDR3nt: TGTGCCAGCAGCAATGGTAAGGGACTAACCTACAATGAGCAGTTCTTC
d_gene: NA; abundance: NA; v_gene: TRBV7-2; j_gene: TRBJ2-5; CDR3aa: CASRPPGGQETQYF; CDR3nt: TGTGCCAGCAGACCTCCCGGGGGACAAGAGACCCAGTACTTC
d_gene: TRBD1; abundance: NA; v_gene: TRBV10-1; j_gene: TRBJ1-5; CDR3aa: CASIPPGTGENQPQHF; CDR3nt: TGCGCCAGCATCCCCCCCGGGACAGGGGAAAATCAGCCCCAGCATTTT
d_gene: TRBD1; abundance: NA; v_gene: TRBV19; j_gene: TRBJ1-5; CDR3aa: CASTFDRGSQPQHF; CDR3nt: TGTGCCAGTACTTTCGACAGGGGAAGTCAGCCCCAGCATTTT
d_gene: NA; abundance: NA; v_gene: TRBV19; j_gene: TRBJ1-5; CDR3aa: CASSLTDRGRGNQPQHF; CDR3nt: TGTGCCAGTAGTCTTACGGACCGGGGGAGAGGCAATCAGCCCCAGCATTTT
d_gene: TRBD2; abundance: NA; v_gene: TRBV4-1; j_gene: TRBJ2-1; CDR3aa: CASSLLRRTSDEQFF; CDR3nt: TGCGCCAGCAGCCTTCTCCGGAGGACTAGCGATGAGCAGTTCTTC
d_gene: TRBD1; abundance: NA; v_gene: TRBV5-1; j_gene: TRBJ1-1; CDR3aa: CASSDLGGLNTEAFF; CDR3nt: TGCGCCAGCAGCGACCTAGGGGGCCTGAACACTGAAGCTTTCTTT
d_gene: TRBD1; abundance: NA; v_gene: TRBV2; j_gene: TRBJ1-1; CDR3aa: CASVGQPNTEAFF; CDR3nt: TGTGCCAGTGTGGGACAGCCCAACACTGAAGCTTTCTTT
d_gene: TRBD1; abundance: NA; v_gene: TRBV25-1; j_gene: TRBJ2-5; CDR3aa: CASQQGARETQYF; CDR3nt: TGTGCCAGTCAACAGGGGGCGCGAGAGACCCAGTACTTC
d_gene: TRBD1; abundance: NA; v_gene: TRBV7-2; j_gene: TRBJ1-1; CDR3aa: CASSSYAGQGAEAFF; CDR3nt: TGTGCCAGCAGCTCCTACGCGGGACAGGGTGCTGAAGCTTTCTTT
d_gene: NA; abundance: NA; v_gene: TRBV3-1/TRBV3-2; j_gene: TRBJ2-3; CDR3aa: CASSRVYRDTQYF; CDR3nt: TGTGCCAGCAGCCGAGTTTACAGGGATACGCAGTATTTT
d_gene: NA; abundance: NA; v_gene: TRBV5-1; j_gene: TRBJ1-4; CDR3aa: CASSSGVVGEKLFF; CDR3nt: TGCGCCAGCAGCTCCGGGGTCGTTGGAGAAAAACTGTTTTTT
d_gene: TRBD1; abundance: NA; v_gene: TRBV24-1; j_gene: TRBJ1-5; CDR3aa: CATRTGPQPQHF; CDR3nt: TGTGCCACCAGGACAGGGCCGCAGCCCCAGCATTTT
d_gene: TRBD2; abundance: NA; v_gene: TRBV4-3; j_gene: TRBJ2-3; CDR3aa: CASSQRTSGGALNSDTQYF; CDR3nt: TGCGCCAGCAGCCAAAGGACTAGCGGGGGGGCCCTAAATTCAGATACGCAGTATTTT
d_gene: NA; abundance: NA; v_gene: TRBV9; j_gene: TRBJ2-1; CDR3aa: CASSPGGGGAYEQFF; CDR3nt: TGTGCCAGCAGCCCAGGGGGCGGGGGGGCCTATGAGCAGTTCTTC
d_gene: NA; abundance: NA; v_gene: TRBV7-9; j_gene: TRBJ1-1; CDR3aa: CASSQDGMNTEAFF; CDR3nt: TGTGCCAGCAGCCAGGACGGGATGAACACTGAAGCTTTCTTT
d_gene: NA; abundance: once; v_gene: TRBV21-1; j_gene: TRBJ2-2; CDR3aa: CASNPYGTRPNTGELFF; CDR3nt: TGTGCCAGCAACCCCTACGGCACGAGGCCTAACACCGGGGAGCTGTTTTTT
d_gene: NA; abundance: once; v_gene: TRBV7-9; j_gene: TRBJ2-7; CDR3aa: CASSLGSGTGPEEQYF; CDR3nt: TGTGCCAGCAGCTTAGGGTCAGGGACTGGCCCGGAAGAGCAGTACTTC
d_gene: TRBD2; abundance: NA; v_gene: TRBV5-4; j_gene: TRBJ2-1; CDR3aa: CASNPGGVSFDEQFF; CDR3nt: TGTGCCAGCAACCCCGGGGGGGTTTCATTTGATGAGCAGTTCTTC
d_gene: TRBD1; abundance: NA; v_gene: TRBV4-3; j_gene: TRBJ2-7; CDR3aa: CASSPARDRGNEQYF; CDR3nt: TGCGCCAGCAGTCCTGCGCGGGACAGGGGTAACGAGCAGTACTTC
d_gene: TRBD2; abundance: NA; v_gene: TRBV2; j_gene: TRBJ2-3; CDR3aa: CASNRLAGSDTQYF; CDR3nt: TGTGCCAGCAATAGACTAGCGGGGTCAGATACGCAGTATTTT
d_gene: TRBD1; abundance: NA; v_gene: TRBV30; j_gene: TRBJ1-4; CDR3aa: CALARDSSRNEKLFF; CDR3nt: TGTGCCTTAGCCAGGGACAGCTCACGTAATGAAAAACTGTTTTTT
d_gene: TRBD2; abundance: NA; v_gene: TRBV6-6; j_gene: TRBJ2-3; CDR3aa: CASSPSSGTGVTDTQYF; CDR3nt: TGTGCCAGCAGTCCGTCGAGCGGGACGGGCGTCACAGATACGCAGTATTTT
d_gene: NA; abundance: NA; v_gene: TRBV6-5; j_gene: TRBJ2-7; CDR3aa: CASSPGPIGLEQYF; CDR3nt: TGTGCCAGCAGTCCCGGCCCTATAGGACTCGAGCAGTACTTC
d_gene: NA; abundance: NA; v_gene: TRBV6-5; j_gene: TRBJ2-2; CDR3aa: CASRLQRLNTGELFF; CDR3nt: TGTGCCAGTCGTCTTCAGCGCCTGAACACCGGGGAGCTGTTTTTT
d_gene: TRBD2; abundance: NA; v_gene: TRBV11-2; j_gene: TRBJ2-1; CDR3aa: CASNPVAGSGEQFF; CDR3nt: TGTGCCAGCAACCCGGTAGCGGGATCAGGCGAGCAGTTCTTC
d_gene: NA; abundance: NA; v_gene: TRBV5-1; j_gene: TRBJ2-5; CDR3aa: CASSGNGFQETQYF; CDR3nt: TGCGCCAGCAGCGGTAACGGTTTCCAAGAGACCCAGTACTTC
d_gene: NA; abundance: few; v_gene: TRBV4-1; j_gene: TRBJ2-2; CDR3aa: CASSQDANRRVGELFF; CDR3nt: TGCGCCAGCAGCCAAGATGCCAACCGCAGGGTCGGGGAGCTGTTTTTT
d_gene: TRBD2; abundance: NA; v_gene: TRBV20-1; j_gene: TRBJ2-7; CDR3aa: CSASLTSGAYEQYF; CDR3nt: TGCAGTGCTAGTCTCACTAGCGGGGCCTACGAGCAGTACTTC
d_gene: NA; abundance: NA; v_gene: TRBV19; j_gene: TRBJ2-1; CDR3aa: CASSISSPPYNEQFF; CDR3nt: TGTGCCAGTAGTATTAGTAGTCCCCCCTACAATGAGCAGTTCTTC
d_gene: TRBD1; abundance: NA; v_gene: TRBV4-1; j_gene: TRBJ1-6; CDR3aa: CASSPTDRGHRSNSPLHF; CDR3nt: TGCGCCAGCAGCCCGACGGACAGGGGGCACAGGAGTAATTCACCCCTCCACTTT
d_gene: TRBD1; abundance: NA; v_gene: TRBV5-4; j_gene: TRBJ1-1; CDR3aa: CASRLDTGGTEAFF; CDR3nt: TGTGCCAGCAGGTTGGACACAGGGGGCACTGAAGCTTTCTTT
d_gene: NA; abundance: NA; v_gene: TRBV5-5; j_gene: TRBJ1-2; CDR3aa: CASSVEQGNYGYTF; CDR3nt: TGTGCCAGCAGCGTGGAGCAGGGTAACTATGGCTACACCTTC
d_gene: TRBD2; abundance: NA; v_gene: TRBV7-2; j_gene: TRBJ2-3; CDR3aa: CASSLQAGGITDTQYF; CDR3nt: TGTGCCAGCAGCTTACAAGCGGGGGGTATCACAGATACGCAGTATTTT
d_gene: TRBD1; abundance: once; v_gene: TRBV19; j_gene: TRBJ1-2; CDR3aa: CASSMLRGQPLYGYTF; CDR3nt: TGTGCCAGTAGTATGCTCCGGGGACAGCCGCTTTATGGCTACACCTTC
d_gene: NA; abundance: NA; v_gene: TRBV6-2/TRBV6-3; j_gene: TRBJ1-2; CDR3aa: CASSYGTEGYTF; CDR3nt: TGTGCCAGCAGTTACGGTACGGAGGGCTACACCTTC